This T cell receptor beta chain was sequenced during a study of identical twins. Study findings and constraints: Twin-shared out-of-frame alpha sequences were enriched for low generation probability.

Each CDR3 protein gets one entry after TCRdb re-called the 5' RACE reads with MiXCR. The sample includes around 690,000 distinct CDR3 sequences, 21% of them seen just once. The trim removed 8 bases at V and 5 bases at J, leaving 12 bases unmatched. Germline CDR1 DFQATT, CDR2 SNEGSKA (reference sequence). CDR3 length: 14 amino acids. Points on this clonotype: The antigen remains unidentified.

The sample also formed part of further work on T cells expressing NK-cell markers. This second study says: Sorting was restricted to alpha-beta TCR T cells by an anti-gamma-delta TCR antibody in several experiments. The dominant NKG2C+ clonotypes represented roughly 1.0-7.5% of CD8+ T cells in over 5 donors.

The receptor comes from a woman between 18 and 29 years old in good health. The sample taken for sequencing was PBMCs. The chain couples TRBV20-1 to TRBJ2-1; 7 bases match TRBD2. As DNA, the CDR3 is TGCAGTCCCGTTCGGGGCGGGAGCCACAATGAGCAGTTCTTC. Amino acids: CSPVRGGSHNEQFF.